Below are 5 T cell receptor beta chains sequenced from a single sample in a study of T cell changes during pregnancy in multiple sclerosis. Data came from immunoSEQ multiplex PCR; TCRdb stores just in-frame clones and leaves some out. The table includes about 57,000 clones, about nine tenths detected once. This specimen consisted of peripheral blood, obtained after pregnancy. These receptors all stem from a female donor with multiple sclerosis, enrolled in a pregnancy study.

V is TRBV7-9 and J is TRBJ2-7; D call uncertain. With 3 bases removed from V and 2 bases from J, the gap between germline ends came to 5 bases. The CDR3 runs 12 residues. CDR1 SEHNR and CDR2 FQNEAQ come from the germline V gene (reference sequence). Written as DNA, the CDR3 is TGTGCCAGCAGCTTTGGCCCCTACGAGCAGTACTTC. Its translation is CASSFGPYEQYF.

This rearrangement joins TRBV4-3 to TRBJ1-3, with 7 bases matching TRBD1. Germline CDR1 is LGHNA and CDR2 is YSLEER. J was trimmed by 4 bases and V by 1 base; bases with no gene match: 10. There are 17 residues in the CDR3. As DNA, the CDR3 is TGCGCCAGCAGCCAAGTCACCTTTCGGGACAGAGGAAACACCATATATTTT. Protein sequence: CASSQVTFRDRGNTIYF.

The chain links TRBV7-2 to TRBJ2-3, with 15 bases that match TRBD2. The germline gives CDR1 SGHTA, CDR2 FQGNSA. This CDR3 is 19 amino acids long. The V segment lost 8 bases and the J segment 6 bases; nucleotides outside the gene matches: 18. The CDR3 DNA is TGTGCCAGCGCGCGAGGGACTAGCGGGGGGCCAGGGTTTAGGGATACGCAGTATTTT. Residues: CASARGTSGGPGFRDTQYF.

This clone was seen once. The chain has TRBV28 and TRBJ2-7; D possibly corresponds to TRBD1 (5 bases). The CDR3 loop spans 12 amino acids. Trimming left V 8 bases short and J 3 bases short, with 11 bases between. The germline gives CDR1 MDHEN, CDR2 SYDVKM. CDR3 region: CASGAPGYEQYF. CDR3 bases: TGTGCCAGCGGGGCCCCTGGCTACGAGCAGTACTTC.

V usage is TRBV6-4 and J usage is TRBJ1-5; D is undetermined. Between the trimmed V and J ends, which lost 0 bases and 4 bases, there was a span of 10 bases. Germline V gene sequence: CDR1 MRHNA, CDR2 SNTAGT. This CDR3 contains 15 residues. The CDR3 nucleotides are TGTGCCAGCAGTGACTCTCCAGGAATGAATCAGCCCCAGCATTTT. Translation: CASSDSPGMNQPQHF.